The 29 T cell receptor beta chains below all came from one sample that was sequenced in a study of cytotoxic CD8 clonotypes in ibrutinib-treated CLL. Sequencing used immunoSEQ multiplex PCR; TCRdb keeps in-frame clones, though not all of them. The sample lists some 200,000 clones, over 60% occurring once. The sequencing here drew on PBMCs, taken after 24 months of ibrutinib treatment. These TCRs come from a human donor with chronic lymphocytic leukemia.

The J gene is TRBJ2-7, the V gene TRBV7-8; the D is unclear. CDR1 and CDR2 (germline): SGHVS, FQNEAQ. This CDR3 has 13 amino acids. Trimming left V 1 base short and J 1 base short, with 5 bases between. The CDR3: CASSLGLSYEQYF. CDR3 DNA: TGTGCCAGCAGCTTAGGTCTATCCTACGAGCAGTACTTC.

The V and J genes are TRBV18 and TRBJ2-3; TRBD2 agrees at 13 bases. J gave up 6 bases and V 2 bases, and 23 bases lay outside the gene matches. The CDR3 loop spans 22 amino acids. The germline CDR1 and CDR2 sequences are KGHSH and LQKENI. The CDR3 here is CASSPWLGEGLAGEGMLDTQYF. CDR3 coding DNA: TGTGCCAGCTCACCATGGCTCGGGGAAGGACTAGCGGGAGAGGGTATGCTGGATACGCAGTATTTT. Full variable domain (rest looked up from reference TRBV18 and TRBJ2-3): NAGVMQNPRHLVRRRGQEARLRCSPMKGHSHVYWYRQLPEEGLKFMVYLQKENIIDESGMPKERFSAEFPKEGPSILRIQQVVRGDSAAYFCASSPWLGEGLAGEGMLDTQYFGPGTRLTVL.

The chain couples TRBV21-1 to TRBJ2-7. TRBV21-1 corresponds to a pseudogene. The length of the CDR3 is 15 residues. CDR3 loop: CASSACVWGYYEQYF. Written as DNA, the CDR3 is TGTGCCAGCAGCGCCTGTGTATGGGGGTACTACGAGCAGTACTTC.

The V and J genes are TRBV5-1 and TRBJ2-7, with TRBD1 matching 9 bases. CDR1 and CDR2 (germline): SGHRS, YFSETQ. CDR3 size: 16 residues. V lost 4 bases to trimming and J lost 5 bases; unmatched junction nucleotides: 13. CDR3 region: CASSDNSGTGLHEQYF. CDR3 nucleotides: TGCGCCAGCAGCGACAATTCCGGGACAGGGTTACACGAGCAGTACTTC.

The V and J genes are TRBV28 and TRBJ2-7; TRBD2 might be the D (5 bases). This CDR3 is 15 amino acids long. V was shortened by 3 bases and J by 4 bases, with 16 bases between the two germline ends. The germline gives CDR1 MDHEN, CDR2 SYDVKM. CDR3 DNA sequence: TGTGCCAGCAGTTTTTCGGGGTCGGGGTTTTACGAGCAGTACTTC. Protein product: CASSFSGSGFYEQYF.

The V gene is TRBV7-9, the J gene TRBJ2-5; D may be TRBD2 (7 bases). The CDR3 runs 14 residues. V dropped 3 bases and J dropped 4 bases, with 12 bases sitting between them. The germline V gene encodes CDR1 SEHNR and CDR2 FQNEAQ (reference sequence). CDR3 region: CASSFRRGGETQYF. CDR3 nucleotides: TGTGCCAGCAGCTTTAGAAGGGGGGGAGAGACCCAGTACTTC.

The chain uses TRBV15 and TRBJ2-2; D is ambiguous. Trimming stripped 4 bases from V and 5 bases from J, with 11 bases between. From germline, CDR1 is LNHNV and CDR2 YYDKDF (reference sequence). The CDR3 is 14 residues long. Here the CDR3 DNA reads TGTGCCACCAGCATAAAGAGATCTACCGGGGAGCTGTTTTTT. The encoded protein is CATSIKRSTGELFF.

This clone was detected a few times. Other DNA sequences in this specimen translate into the identical CDR3. This chain joins TRBV18 and TRBJ2-5; the D is unclear. The CDR3 is 11 residues long. In germline, CDR1 is KGHSH, CDR2 LQKENI. Trimming stripped 1 base from V and 5 bases from J, with 2 bases between. CDR3 amino acids: CASSPQETQYF. CDR3 sequence (DNA): TGTGCCAGCTCACCACAGGAGACCCAGTACTTC.

Concerning this clone: Other nucleotide sequences in the sample specify the same CDR3. This chain joins TRBV27 and TRBJ1-1; 9 bases match TRBD1. Germline trimming cut 1 base from V and 3 bases from J; bases unmatched to any gene: 3. Germline V gene lookup returns CDR1 MNHEY and CDR2 SMNVEV (reference sequence). This CDR3 has 15 residues. CDR3 protein: CASSLYRDRDTEAFF. The CDR3 DNA sequence: TGTGCCAGCAGTTTATATCGGGACAGGGACACTGAAGCTTTCTTT.

V and J are TRBV6-5 and TRBJ2-4; D may be TRBD1 (5 bases). Germline V gene sequence: CDR1 MNHEY, CDR2 SVGAGI. The CDR3 length is 15 residues. Trimming pared 4 bases from V and 1 base from J, leaving 11 bases between. CDR3: CASSSSGWAKNIQYF. Here the CDR3 DNA reads TGTGCCAGCAGTTCCTCAGGGTGGGCCAAAAACATTCAGTACTTC.

The CDR3 loop reads CAWGRTGGNYEQYF. CDR3 nucleotides: TGTGCCTGGGGGAGGACAGGGGGGAACTACGAGCAGTACTTC. This sequence joins TRBV30 and TRBJ2-7; 10 bases are shared with TRBD1. The CDR3 runs to 14 residues. V trimming: 5 bases; J trimming: 3 bases; junction bases outside the gene matches: 7. Per germline, CDR1 GTSNPN and CDR2 SVGIG (reference sequence).

V and J are TRBV18 and TRBJ2-2, with 9 positions matching TRBD2. After removal of 6 bases from V and 10 bases from J, the junction contained 12 bases not matched to a gene. The length of the CDR3 is 15 residues. Per germline, CDR1 KGHSH and CDR2 LQKENI. CDR3 region: CASSRTSETSAELFF. The CDR3 coding sequence is TGTGCCAGCTCTAGGACTAGCGAGACGTCTGCGGAGCTGTTTTTT.

The chain recombines TRBV7-7 with TRBJ2-1; a weak D match, TRBD1 (5 bases). Trimming left V 5 bases short and J 0 bases short, with 11 bases between. The CDR3 sequence is 15 residues long. From germline, CDR1 is SSHAT and CDR2 FNYEAQ (reference sequence). CDR3 nucleotide sequence: TGTGCCAGCAGCCTGGGGCTAGACTCCTACAATGAGCAGTTCTTC. This translates into CASSLGLDSYNEQFF.

This clone has more than one count but fewer than ten. The chain is built from TRBV7-9 and TRBJ2-7, with D possibly being TRBD1 (6 bases). The V end lost 1 base, the J end lost 2 bases, and 9 bases lay between the germline ends. The V gene's germline CDR1 is SEHNR and CDR2 FQNEAQ (reference sequence). The CDR3 is 14 amino acids. CDR3 in DNA: TGTGCCAGCAGCTTAGGGACAGAGACCTACGAGCAGTACTTC. It codes for CASSLGTETYEQYF.

The chain joins TRBV5-6 to TRBJ2-5, with 7 bases aligning to TRBD1. CDR3 length equals 17 residues. Losses at the gene ends were 2 bases for V and 0 bases for J; bases not matched to a gene: 10. Germline V gives CDR1 SGHDT, CDR2 YYEEEE. CDR3 bases: TGTGCCAGCAGCTTCCTGGCCGGGACAGAGTACCAAGAGACCCAGTACTTC. Its translation: CASSFLAGTEYQETQYF.

V gene TRBV9 combines with J gene TRBJ2-2; TRBD2 aligns across 8 bases. CDR3 length: 14 amino acids. The germline V gene encodes CDR1 SGDLS and CDR2 YYNGEE. V lost 5 bases and J lost 7; bases outside the gene matches: 7. This CDR3 reads CASSVSGVGGELFF. The CDR3, as DNA: TGTGCCAGCAGTGTTAGCGGGGTAGGCGGGGAGCTGTTTTTT.

V gene TRBV30 combines with J gene TRBJ2-1, with 7 positions matching TRBD2. This CDR3 region has 11 residues. Per the germline V gene, CDR1 is GTSNPN and CDR2 is SVGIG (reference sequence). V lost 2 bases, J lost 10 bases, and 2 bases stayed unmatched. For the CDR3, the DNA is TGTGCCTGGAGTAGAGCGGGAGAGCAGTTCTTC. It translates to CAWSRAGEQFF.

The chain employs TRBV5-1 and TRBJ1-1, with TRBD1 identical over 7 bases. V gave up 5 bases and J gave up 1 base; unmatched junction bases: 5. The CDR3 length is 14 residues. The germline V gene has CDR1 SGHRS and CDR2 YFSETQ. Here the CDR3 DNA reads TGCGCCAGCAGGATAGGGACAGAGAACACTGAAGCTTTCTTT. It codes for CASRIGTENTEAFF.

This clone was seen more than once but under ten times. The chain is built from TRBV6-5 and TRBJ2-1; D may be TRBD1 or TRBD2 (5 bases each). Trimming cost V 0 bases and J 2 bases, with 8 bases left between them. This CDR3 is 15 amino acids long. The germline V gene has CDR1 MNHEY and CDR2 SVGAGI. Here the CDR3 DNA reads TGTGCCAGCAGTTACTCCGAGGGACCCTACAATGAGCAGTTCTTC. Translation: CASSYSEGPYNEQFF.

This clone was seen a handful of times. The J gene is TRBJ1-1, the V gene TRBV28; no definite D call. The ends were cut back, 7 bases at V and 4 bases at J, with 19 bases in the middle. Germline values: CDR1 MDHEN, CDR2 SYDVKM. The CDR3 extends over 15 amino acids. The CDR3, as DNA: TGTGCCAGCACGGCGAGGCGATTAGGCGGCACTGAAGCTTTCTTT. Translated: CASTARRLGGTEAFF.

This chain uses TRBV4-1 with TRBJ2-2; TRBD2 matches 11 bases. V was clipped by 1 base and J by 5 bases; unmatched bases: 6. This CDR3 spans 17 amino acids. Germline V gene sequence: CDR1 MGHRA, CDR2 YSYEKL. In DNA, the CDR3 is TGCGCCAGCAGCCAAGGAGTCCTAGCGGGAGGAACCGGGGAGCTGTTTTTT. Translating it yields CASSQGVLAGGTGELFF.

This clone was counted only a few times. This chain connects TRBV30 to TRBJ1-1, with a possible D match to TRBD1 (5 bases). CDR1 is GTSNPN, CDR2 SVGIG, per germline (reference sequence). The CDR3 is made up of 13 amino acids. The V end was cut by 4 bases, the J end by 1 base, with 10 bases between. The CDR3 coding sequence is TGTGCCTGGACTAGACAGCCGAACACTGAAGCTTTCTTT. Residues: CAWTRQPNTEAFF.

The chain recombines TRBV5-8 with TRBJ2-1; 7 bases are shared with TRBD2. The germline V gene has CDR1 SGHTS and CDR2 YDEGEE. V trimming: 0 bases; J trimming: 3 bases; junction bases outside the gene matches: 3. The CDR3 contains 15 residues. CDR3 sequence: CASSLATSFYNEQFF. CDR3 DNA: TGTGCCAGCAGCTTGGCGACTAGCTTCTACAATGAGCAGTTCTTC.

The CDR3 nucleotides read TGTGCCAGCAGCTTCTACCCAACCGGGGGGAGCGCCGGGGAGCTGTTTTTT. This translates into CASSFYPTGGSAGELFF. V is TRBV7-3 and J is TRBJ2-2; 7 nucleotides line up with TRBD2. V was pared by 3 bases and J by 6 bases, with 13 bases of the junction left unmatched. Germline CDR1 SGHTA, CDR2 FQGTGA. This CDR3 comprises 17 residues.

This chain uses TRBV7-2 with TRBJ1-2; no clear D gene. Germline CDR1 SGHTA, CDR2 FQGNSA. The V end lost 1 base, the J end lost 4 bases, and 7 bases lay between the germline ends. This CDR3 has 13 residues. The CDR3 protein is CASSLVQIYGYTF. In DNA, the CDR3 is TGTGCCAGCAGCTTAGTACAAATCTATGGCTACACCTTC. Full variable domain (rest looked up from reference TRBV7-2 and TRBJ1-2): GAGVSQSPSNKVTEKGKDVELRCDPISGHTALYWYRQSLGQGLEFLIYFQGNSAPDKSGLPSDRFSAERTGGSVSTLTIQRTQQEDSAVYLCASSLVQIYGYTFGSGTRLTVV.

The gene calls are TRBV7-6 and TRBJ1-2; D is possibly TRBD1 (6 bases). Germline V gene data show CDR1 as SGHVS and CDR2 as FNYEAQ. CDR3 length: 13 residues. V lost 4 bases to trimming and J lost 8 bases, with 14 bases between them. The CDR3 reads CASSYGTGQGYTF. The CDR3, as DNA: TGTGCCAGCAGCTACGGAACAGGGCAAGGCTACACCTTC.

The CDR3 sequence is CASSLRAVTYEQYF. In DNA form, the CDR3 reads TGTGCCAGCAGCTTAAGGGCTGTCACCTACGAGCAGTACTTC. The chain recombines TRBV7-9 with TRBJ2-7; D is ambiguous. Trimming stripped 2 bases from V and 2 bases from J, with 10 bases between. The CDR3 spans 14 residues. Germline V CDR1 and CDR2: SEHNR, FQNEAQ (reference sequence).

This clone appeared once. The chain uses TRBV2 and TRBJ1-1; 9 bases match TRBD1. Looked up from germline, CDR1 is SNHLY and CDR2 is FYNNEI. The trim removed 5 bases at V and 8 bases at J, leaving 6 bases unmatched. CDR3 length: 13 residues. The CDR3 is CASSTGQGLEAFF. In DNA form, the CDR3 reads TGTGCCAGCAGTACGGGACAGGGCTTAGAAGCTTTCTTT.

This sequence joins TRBV5-1 and TRBJ2-3; no reliable D call. Germline V lookup: CDR1 SGHRS, CDR2 YFSETQ. This CDR3 has 16 residues. Between the trimmed V and J ends, which lost 4 bases and 3 bases, there was a span of 18 bases. The CDR3 loop reads CASSGRVYARTDTQYF. CDR3 nucleotide sequence: TGCGCCAGCAGCGGACGAGTGTATGCTAGGACAGATACGCAGTATTTT.